The TCR beta chain under discussion was sequenced for a study of blood T cells in healthy people across ages. This clonotype turned up a few times. Its target is not known. Whole-study results and caveats: Naive CD4+ cells and diversity were both higher in long-lived donors than in aged donors. Naive T cell percentage showed a strong correlation with the diversity of TCR beta.

Looked up from germline, CDR1 is SGHVS and CDR2 is FQNEAQ. The CDR3 runs to 12 residues. V gave up 6 bases and J gave up 3 bases, with 8 bases separating them. A minimum of 6 micrograms of total RNA was extracted per sample. Next came a second PCR, run for about 7 to 11 cycles, which used a sample-barcoded 5' primer along with a J-beta primer mix. TCRdb independently ran MiXCR on the 5' RACE reads; one entry per CDR3 protein. This table holds 1.5 million to 2 million distinct CDR3 sequences, about 35% found once. The rearrangement joins TRBV7-8 to TRBJ1-2, with D unresolved. The clonotype was recovered from a woman between 25 and 40 years old in good health. Sequencing was performed on blood. CDR3 loop: CASRAAHYGYTF. CDR3 DNA: TGTGCCAGCAGAGCTGCCCACTATGGCTACACCTTC. Full variable domain (missing parts from reference TRBV7-8 and TRBJ1-2): GAGVSQSPRYKVAKRGQDVALRCDPISGHVSLFWYQQALGQGPEFLTYFQNEAQLDKSGLPSDRFFAERPEGSVSTLKIQRTQQEDSAVYLCASRAAHYGYTFGSGTRLTVV.